The clone carrying this TCR beta chain was counted once. Its cognate antigen is unknown. The data stem from a study of identical twins. Each CDR3 protein gets one entry after TCRdb re-called the 5' RACE reads with MiXCR. Of nearly 900,000 distinct CDR3 sequences in the sample, roughly an eighth were seen once. Study results and caveats: Beta out-of-frame twin sharing showed a weaker excess. The analysis was cross-sectional rather than longitudinal within donors. With abundant cord blood beta clonotypes, insertions were fewer; memory repertoires showed no such pattern. Among out-of-frame alpha sequences shared by twins, low generation probability occurred in excess.

V trimming: 2 bases; J trimming: 2 bases; junction bases outside the gene matches: 5. CDR3 size: 15 residues. CDR1 and CDR2 from the germline V gene are MNHNS and SASEGT. Another study also made use of these data, one on yellow fever vaccine responses in identical twins.

The receptor comes from a woman in her late teens or twenties in good health. The chain combines TRBV6-1 with TRBJ1-1; 7 nucleotides line up with TRBD1. The material sequenced was PBMCs. The CDR3 reads CASSELGTANTEAFF. CDR3 nucleotides: TGTGCCAGCAGTGAATTGGGGACAGCCAACACTGAAGCTTTCTTT.